This T cell receptor (beta chain) was profiled in a study of OX40 agonist ivuxolimab in advanced cancers. Whole-study context: Males comprised about 84% of the group, whose mean age was about 62 years (range roughly 23 to 90). Overall study results and limits: What antigens the expanded peripheral T cells recognized was never established. Expanded clones were, on average, more numerous in CD8+ T cells than in CD4+.

A remark on this clone: The antigen remains undetermined.

TCRdb's table, derived via immunoSEQ multiplex PCR, lists solely in-frame clones and lacks some. The sample carries about 13,000 clones, around 86% recorded once. CDR3 size: 15 residues. Germline V gene lookup returns CDR1 SEHNR and CDR2 FQNEAQ (reference sequence). Trimming removed 5 bases from V and 0 bases from J, with 11 bases in between. The chain joins TRBV7-9 to TRBJ1-3; D not resolved. Here the sequenced sample was CD4+ or CD8+ T cells sorted from blood, taken in a trial of the OX40 agonist ivuxolimab. The TCR sequence derives from an adult with an advanced solid tumor such as melanoma, head and neck, liver or kidney cancer. CDR3 sequence reads: CASSPRRDSGNTIYF. CDR3 sequence (DNA): TGTGCCAGCAGCCCTAGACGGGACTCTGGAAACACCATATATTTT.